One and the same sample provided the 32 T cell receptor beta chains below, sequenced in a study of regulatory T cells in long-lasting Graves disease. The TCR beta library used iRepertoire HTBI primers with Arm-PCR amplification of CDR3. TCRdb reprocessed the multiplex PCR reads with MiXCR, giving one entry per CDR3 protein. This table has more than 300,000 distinct CDR3 sequences, less than 20% appearing once. Documented time point: newly diagnosed GD, antithyroid drugs for less than 3 months. The TCR library was made from RNA extracted from PBMCs. Sequencing was performed on peripheral blood mononuclear cells (PBMCs), taken at new diagnosis, from a patient treated with antithyroid drugs. Receptor source: a female donor with Graves disease.

This clonotype occurred many times. V usage is TRBV6-2 or TRBV6-3 and J usage is TRBJ2-1, with 13 nucleotides matching TRBD2. CDR1 and CDR2 (germline): MNHEY, SVGEGT. V gave up 2 bases and J gave up 5 bases; unmatched junction bases: 0. This CDR3 is built from 15 residues. The CDR3 nucleotides are TGTGCCAGCAGTTACGGGACTAGCGGGAACAATGAGCAGTTCTTC. Translated, it gives CASSYGTSGNNEQFF.

This clonotype was picked up many times. This CDR3 reads CASSSAGQGAYGYTF. Written as DNA, the CDR3 is TGCGCCAGCAGCTCAGCCGGACAGGGGGCGTATGGCTACACCTTC. The genes are TRBV5-1 and TRBJ1-2; 11 bases agree with TRBD1. CDR1 and CDR2 from the germline V gene are SGHRS and YFSETQ. The junction had 6 bases not matched to a gene; V was cut back by 3 bases and J by 5 bases. This CDR3 has 15 residues.

The table lists this clonotype with many counts. The chain combines TRBV3-1 with TRBJ2-3; TRBD2 matches 7 bases. The CDR3 has 12 residues. Germline-derived CDR1 and CDR2 are LGHDT and YNNKEL (reference sequence). V lost 4 bases, J lost 10 bases, and 5 bases stayed unmatched. For the CDR3, the DNA is TGTGCCAGCAGCCCCGGGACTACCGCGCAGTATTTT. The encoded protein is CASSPGTTAQYF.

The chain is built from TRBV19 and TRBJ1-5; D is perhaps TRBD1 (5 bases). Germline V gene sequence: CDR1 LNHDA, CDR2 SQIVND (reference sequence). There are 18 residues in the CDR3. Trimming shortened V by 2 bases and J by 0 bases, and 17 bases separated the two germline ends. CDR3 protein: CASSIRDPPGYSNQPQHF. DNA for the CDR3: TGTGCCAGTAGTATAAGGGACCCCCCGGGGTATAGCAATCAGCCCCAGCATTTT. The full variable domain, rest sourced from reference TRBV19 and TRBJ1-5, is DGGITQSPKYLFRKEGQNVTLSCEQNLNHDAMYWYRQDPGQGLRLIYYSQIVNDFQKGDIAEGYSVSREKKESFPLTVTSAQKNPTAFYLCASSIRDPPGYSNQPQHFGDGTRLSIL.

The V call is TRBV5-4, the J call TRBJ2-5, with 7 nucleotides matching TRBD2. Germline-derived CDR1 and CDR2 are SGHNT and YYREEE (reference sequence). V trimming: 5 bases; J trimming: 0 bases; junction bases outside the gene matches: 4. The CDR3 spans 14 residues. CDR3 loop: CASRYGGNQETQYF. Here the CDR3 DNA reads TGTGCCAGCAGGTACGGGGGGAACCAAGAGACCCAGTACTTC.

This clonotype was counted at least ten times. The chain carries TRBV28 and TRBJ2-7; weak D call: TRBD1 (7 bases). CDR1 MDHEN and CDR2 SYDVKM come from the germline V gene. V was shortened by 7 bases and J by 2 bases, with 12 bases between the two germline ends. The CDR3 runs 13 residues. The CDR3 reads CASKEGATYEQYF. The CDR3 DNA sequence: TGTGCCAGCAAGGAGGGGGCGACCTACGAGCAGTACTTC. Complete variable domain (other parts from reference TRBV28 and TRBJ2-7): DVKVTQSSRYLVKRTGEKVFLECVQDMDHENMFWYRQDPGLGLRLIYFSYDVKMKEKGDIPEGYSVSREKKERFSLILESASTNQTSMYLCASKEGATYEQYFGPGTRLTVT.

This clonotype was detected a few times. This chain connects TRBV28 to TRBJ1-1; tentative D call: TRBD1 (5 bases). V was clipped by 4 bases and J by 6 bases, with 21 bases between them. CDR1 and CDR2 from the germline V gene are MDHEN and SYDVKM. CDR3 length: 16 amino acids. The chain's CDR3 is CASSSIWLREGSEAFF. CDR3 DNA sequence: TGTGCCAGCAGTTCCATATGGCTCAGGGAAGGGTCTGAAGCTTTCTTT.

This clonotype was seen more than once but under ten times. The chain joins TRBV20-1 to TRBJ1-1; 8 nucleotides match TRBD1. This CDR3 has 14 residues. Per germline, CDR1 DFQATT and CDR2 SNEGSKA (reference sequence). J lost 0 bases, V lost 6 bases, and 6 bases had no gene match. The DNA for the CDR3 is TGCAGTGCATGGACAGGGTACATGAACACTGAAGCTTTCTTT. This sequence encodes CSAWTGYMNTEAFF.

In its sample, this clonotype was seen many times. The chain links TRBV7-9 to TRBJ1-2, with D unresolved. Trimming took 1 base from V and 1 from J, leaving 10 bases between them. Per germline, CDR1 SEHNR and CDR2 FQNEAQ (reference sequence). The CDR3 runs 15 residues. This chain's CDR3 is CASSLEAALNYGYTF. CDR3 nucleotide sequence: TGTGCCAGCAGCTTAGAGGCAGCTCTTAACTATGGCTACACCTTC.

This clonotype was seen many times. The chain is built from TRBV2 and TRBJ1-1, with 8 bases lining up with TRBD1. V shed 6 bases, J shed 10 bases, and the junction held 13 bases outside the gene matches. The germline V gene has CDR1 SNHLY and CDR2 FYNNEI. The CDR3 extends over 14 amino acids. This chain's CDR3 is CASRGGQGPQRAFF. The CDR3 DNA is TGTGCCAGCAGGGGAGGACAGGGACCTCAGCGAGCTTTCTTT.

For this clonotype: This sequence may be a read error, since a much larger clone differs from it by one base. V and J are TRBV6-2 or TRBV6-3 and TRBJ1-5, with 7 bases fitting TRBD1. CDR1 and CDR2 (germline): MNHEY, SVGEGT. The CDR3 contains 17 residues. DNA of the CDR3: TGTGCCAGCAGTGCCCGAAGGAAGGGGGCTAGCAATCAGCCCCATCATTTT. This gives the protein CASSARRKGASNQPHHF.

This chain links TRBV29-1 with TRBJ1-2; D gene uncertain. CDR1 SQVTM and CDR2 ANQGSEA come from the germline V gene. CDR3 length: 14 amino acids. With 2 bases removed from V and 12 bases from J, the gap between germline ends came to 22 bases. The chain's CDR3 is CSVEIAGRRMAHTF. The CDR3 coding sequence is TGCAGCGTTGAAATCGCGGGGAGGCGGATGGCTCACACCTTC.

The CDR3 region is CASSQYESYLGGNQPQHF. For the CDR3, the DNA is TGTGCCAGCAGCCAATACGAATCCTACCTGGGGGGCAATCAGCCCCAGCATTTT. The rearrangement uses TRBV7-9 and TRBJ1-5; tentatively, D is TRBD1 (5 bases). There are 18 residues in the CDR3. V dropped 5 bases and J dropped 2 bases, with 22 bases sitting between them. Germline V lookup: CDR1 SEHNR, CDR2 FQNEAQ (reference sequence).

This chain links TRBV19 with TRBJ1-1, with a possible D match to TRBD1 (5 bases). CDR3 length equals 15 residues. Trimming took off 8 bases at V and 2 bases at J, with 18 bases between the two ends. CDR1 and CDR2 from the germline V gene are LNHDA and SQIVND (reference sequence). In nucleotides, the CDR3 is TGTGCCAGTTCCATTTCGGACATATTAAACACTGAAGCTTTCTTT. This sequence encodes CASSISDILNTEAFF.

Note on this clonotype: This sequence may be a read error, since a much larger clone differs from it by one base. The chain links TRBV9 to TRBJ1-1; D not resolved. From germline, CDR1 is SGDLS and CDR2 YYNGEE. This CDR3 region has 14 residues. The CDR3 sequence: CASSVEVRSSSRAF. The CDR3 DNA reads as TGTGCCAGCAGCGTAGAGGTCAGATCGTCCAGCCGGGCCTTT.

This clonotype was observed many times. The chain links TRBV12-3 or TRBV12-4 to TRBJ2-1; 7 bases are shared with TRBD1. V lost 6 bases and J lost 6; bases outside the gene matches: 2. CDR3 length: 12 residues. The CDR3 protein is CASRTGINEQFF. The CDR3 DNA sequence: TGTGCCAGCAGGACAGGGATCAATGAGCAGTTCTTC.

V and J are TRBV9 and TRBJ1-1; D uncertain. Germline CDR1 SGDLS, CDR2 YYNGEE. Trimming cost V 3 bases and J 6 bases, with 12 bases left between them. The CDR3 length is 13 residues. Here the CDR3 DNA reads TGTGCCAGCAGCGCGGCAGGAGGTTCTGAAGCTTTCTTT. This sequence encodes CASSAAGGSEAFF.

This clonotype was seen many times. The V and J genes are TRBV12-3 or TRBV12-4 and TRBJ2-3, with D possibly being TRBD2 (5 bases). Trimming cost V 3 bases and J 10 bases, with 14 bases left between them. CDR3 size: 13 residues. The CDR3 DNA reads TGTGCCAGCAGTTTCGGGTTCGGGGAATCGCAGTATTTT. This gives the protein CASSFGFGESQYF.

This chain uses TRBV2 with TRBJ2-2; D may be TRBD1 (5 bases). This CDR3 has 14 residues. Germline V gene data show CDR1 as SNHLY and CDR2 as FYNNEI. The ends were cut back, 6 bases at V and 3 bases at J, with 11 bases in the middle. In DNA form, the CDR3 reads TGTGCCAGCAGAAAACCCAGGGACACCGGGGAGCTGTTTTTT. Residues: CASRKPRDTGELFF.

This clonotype was detected ten times or more. V usage is TRBV3-1 and J usage is TRBJ1-1, with D unclear. The germline CDR1 and CDR2 sequences are LGHDT and YNNKEL (reference sequence). This CDR3 region has 14 residues. V gave up 0 bases and J gave up 1 base, with 6 bases separating them. The CDR3 DNA reads as TGTGCCAGCAGCCAAGAGGGAGCGAACACTGAAGCTTTCTTT. Residues: CASSQEGANTEAFF.

This chain links TRBV12-3 or TRBV12-4 with TRBJ1-2; maybe TRBD1 (5 bases). The CDR3 is made up of 16 amino acids. The V end lost 1 base, the J end lost 2 bases, and 14 bases lay between the germline ends. CDR3 nucleotide sequence: TGTGCCAGCAGTTTAGAGGCGGTCCAGGGCAACTATGGCTACACCTTC. Its translation: CASSLEAVQGNYGYTF.

The chain employs TRBV10-3 and TRBJ2-7; D perhaps matches TRBD2 (5 bases). Germline V CDR1 and CDR2: ENHRY, SYGVKD. This CDR3 has 12 amino acids. The germline V and J ends were trimmed by 6 bases and 5 bases, with 11 bases remaining between them. The DNA for the CDR3 is TGTGCCATCAGGGACGGACTTGACGAGCAGTACTTC. It specifies CAIRDGLDEQYF.

This clonotype was seen only a few times. The junction departs from germline at one end; a sequencing error may be responsible. J is TRBJ1-1 and V is TRBV29-1; D is uncertain. The CDR3 length is 11 residues. CDR1 and CDR2 from the germline V gene are SQVTM and ANQGSEA. CDR3 DNA sequence: TGCAGCGTTGAAGCTGGTCAGCCCCTCTCCTTT. Amino acid sequence: CSVEAGQPLSF.

This clonotype was seen ten or more times. The chain combines TRBV4-1 with TRBJ2-3; D gene unclear. Germline V gene sequence: CDR1 MGHRA, CDR2 YSYEKL. This CDR3 is 14 amino acids long. Deletions cut 0 bases from V and 5 bases from J, with 9 bases between. CDR3 nucleotides: TGCGCCAGCAGCCAAGAAATCGGTAAAGATACGCAGTATTTT. This codes for CASSQEIGKDTQYF.

This clonotype appeared many times. The chain carries TRBV6-9 and TRBJ2-5; 7 nucleotides agree with TRBD1. V shed 4 bases, J shed 4 bases, and the junction held 12 bases outside the gene matches. The CDR3 runs to 16 residues. CDR1 MNHGY and CDR2 SVAAGI come from the germline V gene. DNA for the CDR3: TGTGCCAGCAGTTCATACAGGGGCTCGTGGGCAGAGACCCAGTACTTC. This translates into CASSSYRGSWAETQYF.

There are many counts of this clonotype. V usage is TRBV12-3 or TRBV12-4 and J usage is TRBJ2-1; 7 nucleotides match TRBD1. Trimming at V came to 6 bases and at J to 2 bases, leaving 7 bases not matched to a gene. CDR3 length: 15 amino acids. Written as DNA, the CDR3 is TGTGCCAGCAGGGCAAACAGGGGCCCCTACAATGAGCAGTTCTTC. Encoded protein: CASRANRGPYNEQFF.

This clonotype was counted at least ten times. This rearrangement joins TRBV2 to TRBJ1-1; D unclear. V lost 7 bases and J lost 5, with 17 bases in between. The CDR3 has 14 amino acids. Germline values: CDR1 SNHLY, CDR2 FYNNEI. The CDR3 protein is CASNPWGPETEAFF. CDR3 coding DNA: TGTGCCAGCAACCCGTGGGGTCCGGAAACTGAAGCTTTCTTT. The whole variable domain, filled in from reference TRBV2 and TRBJ1-1, reads EPEVTQTPSHQVTQMGQEVILRCVPISNHLYFYWYRQILGQKVEFLVSFYNNEISEKSEIFDDQFSVERPDGSNFTLKIRSTKLEDSAMYFCASNPWGPETEAFFGQGTRLTVV.

In its sample, this clonotype was seen many times. The genes are TRBV3-1 and TRBJ1-1; D not certain. This CDR3 is 14 amino acids long. The germline V gene has CDR1 LGHDT and CDR2 YNNKEL (reference sequence). Trimming took 1 base from V and 0 from J, leaving 6 bases between them. CDR3 loop: CASSQGIMNTEAFF. CDR3 in DNA: TGTGCCAGCAGCCAAGGGATTATGAACACTGAAGCTTTCTTT.

The CDR3 DNA reads TGTGCCAGCAGCCCAGCAAGGGACGGCTACTACGAGCAGTACTTC. It yields the protein CASSPARDGYYEQYF. This chain links TRBV9 with TRBJ2-7; D could derive from TRBD1 or TRBD2 (5 bases each). Germline V gene lookup returns CDR1 SGDLS and CDR2 YYNGEE. The CDR3 is 15 residues long. V gave up 4 bases and J gave up 3 bases, with 17 bases separating them.

There are many counts of this clonotype. V and J are TRBV28 and TRBJ2-7; no definite D call. Germline-derived CDR1 and CDR2 are MDHEN and SYDVKM. V gave up 5 bases and J gave up 5 bases, with 13 bases separating them. This CDR3 is 13 amino acids long. This chain's CDR3 is CASSPPNENEQYF. The DNA of the CDR3 is TGTGCCAGCAGTCCCCCAAACGAGAACGAGCAGTACTTC.

This clonotype has ten or more counts. The chain carries TRBV30 and TRBJ2-1; 7 bases agree with TRBD1. CDR3 length: 14 amino acids. With 2 bases clipped from V and 6 bases from J, the junction kept 7 bases outside the gene matches. CDR1 and CDR2 from the germline V gene are GTSNPN and SVGIG (reference sequence). The chain's CDR3 is CAWSTGVLRNEQFF. The CDR3 DNA follows: TGTGCCTGGAGTACAGGGGTGCTGCGCAATGAGCAGTTCTTC.

The chain carries TRBV4-1 and TRBJ1-2; D not certain. This CDR3 region has 13 residues. The V end was cut by 3 bases, the J end by 6 bases, with 11 bases between. Germline loops: CDR1 MGHRA, CDR2 YSYEKL. The CDR3 is CASSHPGWNGYTF. The CDR3 nucleotides are TGCGCCAGCAGCCACCCCGGGTGGAATGGCTACACCTTC.